This T cell receptor beta chain was obtained from a study of T cell repertoires in cytomegalovirus infection. Overall study: Public signatures in TCR beta pointed to CMV infection and matching HLA type.

This clonotype was detected a few times. A single record per CDR3 protein comes from TCRdb applying MiXCR to the reads. The sample records some 300,000 distinct CDR3 sequences, approximately 14% being singletons. The specimen was PBMCs. This TCR was recovered from a human donor in good health (CMV status not recorded). Some clones in this sample may be carry-over from other donors' samples.

The CDR3 region has the DNA TGTGCCAGCAGCCCCCGACTAGCGACCAGGGCCCAGTACTTC. Translating it yields CASSPRLATRAQYF. J is TRBJ2-5 and V is TRBV28; 8 bases agree with TRBD2. V dropped 6 bases and J dropped 9; count of bases not matched to a gene: 12. The CDR3 runs to 14 residues. CDR1 is MDHEN, CDR2 SYDVKM, per germline.